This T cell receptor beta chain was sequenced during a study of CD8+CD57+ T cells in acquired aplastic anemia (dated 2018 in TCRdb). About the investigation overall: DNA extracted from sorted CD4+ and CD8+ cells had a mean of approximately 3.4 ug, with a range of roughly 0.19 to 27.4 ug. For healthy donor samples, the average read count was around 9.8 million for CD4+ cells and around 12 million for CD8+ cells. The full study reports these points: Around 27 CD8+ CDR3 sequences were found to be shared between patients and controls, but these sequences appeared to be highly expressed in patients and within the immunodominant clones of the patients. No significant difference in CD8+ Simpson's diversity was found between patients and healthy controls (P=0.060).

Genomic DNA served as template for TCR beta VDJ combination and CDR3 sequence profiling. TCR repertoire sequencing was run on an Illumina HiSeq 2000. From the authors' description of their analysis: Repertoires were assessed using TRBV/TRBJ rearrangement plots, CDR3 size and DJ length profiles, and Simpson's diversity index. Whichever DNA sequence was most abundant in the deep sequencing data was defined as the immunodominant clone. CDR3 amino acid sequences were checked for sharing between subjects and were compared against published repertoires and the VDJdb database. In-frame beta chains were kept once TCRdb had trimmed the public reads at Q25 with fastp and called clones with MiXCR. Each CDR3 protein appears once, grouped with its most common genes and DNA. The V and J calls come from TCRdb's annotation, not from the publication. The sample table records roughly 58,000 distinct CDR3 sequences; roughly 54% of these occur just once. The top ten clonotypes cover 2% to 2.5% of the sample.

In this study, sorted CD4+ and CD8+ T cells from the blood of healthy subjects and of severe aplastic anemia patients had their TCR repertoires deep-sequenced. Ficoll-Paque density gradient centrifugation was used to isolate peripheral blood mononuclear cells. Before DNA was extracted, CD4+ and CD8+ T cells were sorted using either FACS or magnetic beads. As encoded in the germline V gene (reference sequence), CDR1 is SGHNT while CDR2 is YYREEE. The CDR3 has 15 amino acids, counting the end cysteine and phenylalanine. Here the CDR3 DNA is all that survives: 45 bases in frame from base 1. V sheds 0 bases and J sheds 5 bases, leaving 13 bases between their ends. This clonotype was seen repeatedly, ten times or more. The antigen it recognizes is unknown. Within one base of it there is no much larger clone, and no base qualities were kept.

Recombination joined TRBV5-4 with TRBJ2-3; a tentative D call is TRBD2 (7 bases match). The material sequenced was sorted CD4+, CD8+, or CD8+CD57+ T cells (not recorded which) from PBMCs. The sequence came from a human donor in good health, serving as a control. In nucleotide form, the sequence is TGTGCCAGCAGCTTGGTCCGCGGGGGCTTAGATACGCAGTATTTT. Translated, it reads CASSLVRGGLDTQYF.